A selection of T cell receptor beta chains follows, all from one sample in a study of shared clonotypes between healthy human individuals. Here immunoSEQ multiplex PCR was the method, and the copy in TCRdb shows in-frame clones only, minus some. Counted here are about 1.1 million clones, about 80% occurring once; the ten biggest clones make up approximately 0.5%. Input material: memory CD4+ T cells from PBMCs. Receptors originate from a man between 18 and 35 years old in good health. Some clones in this sample may be carry-over from other donors' samples. Each CDR3 is given with its conserved first and last residue. A D gene is named only where the DNA matches it firmly. Rows may omit the clone size; those that give it use once, few, many or a size class.

size: -
J: TRBJ2-3
D: -
V: TRBV6-1
CDR3: CASSEAQGFTDTQYF
DNA: TGTGCCAGCAGTGAAGCGCAGGGCTTCACAGATACGCAGTATTTT

size: once
J: TRBJ2-1
D: -
V: TRBV28
CDR3: CASSSYQWGSYNEQFF
DNA: TGTGCCAGCAGTTCGTATCAGTGGGGGTCCTACAATGAGCAGTTCTTC

size: -
J: TRBJ2-7
D: -
V: TRBV25-1
CDR3: CASSDSRTASYEQYF
DNA: TGTGCCAGCAGTGATTCTAGGACAGCCTCCTACGAGCAGTACTTC

size: -
J: TRBJ1-3
D: -
V: TRBV5-4
CDR3: CASSLVSASGNTIYF
DNA: TGTGCCAGCAGCTTGGTGTCAGCCTCTGGAAACACCATATATTTT

size: -
J: TRBJ2-7
D: -
V: TRBV27
CDR3: CASSLTVGPTYEQYF
DNA: TGTGCCAGCAGTTTAACCGTGGGGCCGACCTACGAGCAGTACTTC

size: -
J: TRBJ1-1
D: -
V: TRBV14
CDR3: CASSQGRLTEAFF
DNA: TGTGCCAGCAGCCAGGGCCGGCTCACTGAAGCTTTCTTT

size: -
J: TRBJ2-2
D: -
V: TRBV2
CDR3: CASSAGPVGELFF
DNA: TGTGCCAGCAGTGCCGGCCCCGTCGGGGAGCTGTTTTTT

size: -
J: TRBJ2-5
D: -
V: TRBV19
CDR3: CASSIPRQAETQYF
DNA: TGTGCCAGTAGTATCCCCCGACAGGCTGAGACCCAGTACTTC

size: -
J: TRBJ2-1
D: TRBD2
V: TRBV4-1
CDR3: CASSHDRTSLNEQFF
DNA: TGCGCCAGCAGCCATGATAGGACTAGTCTTAACGAGCAGTTCTTC

size: -
J: TRBJ1-2
D: -
V: TRBV30
CDR3: CAWTWGSGMIDYGYTF
DNA: TGTGCCTGGACCTGGGGGTCAGGGATGATTGACTATGGCTACACCTTC

size: many
J: TRBJ2-6
D: -
V: TRBV7-8
CDR3: CASSLEGLDFSGANVLTF
DNA: TGTGCCAGCAGCTTAGAAGGCCTCGACTTCTCTGGGGCCAACGTCCTGACTTTC

size: -
J: TRBJ1-1
D: -
V: TRBV5-4
CDR3: CASSQRGQGITEAFF
DNA: TGTGCCAGCAGCCAGCGGGGGCAGGGAATCACTGAAGCTTTCTTT

size: -
J: TRBJ2-7
D: TRBD2
V: TRBV28
CDR3: CASSSGLAGGPAYEQYF
DNA: TGTGCCAGCAGCTCGGGACTAGCGGGAGGCCCCGCCTACGAGCAGTACTTC

size: -
J: TRBJ2-3
D: -
V: TRBV28
CDR3: CASSFSFDTQYF
DNA: TGTGCCAGCAGTTTCAGCTTCGATACGCAGTATTTT

size: -
J: TRBJ2-3
D: TRBD1
V: TRBV27
CDR3: CASSFSGGTQYF
DNA: TGTGCCAGCAGTTTCTCAGGGGGTACGCAGTATTTT

size: -
J: TRBJ2-7
D: -
V: TRBV28
CDR3: CASSFVMGSREQYF
DNA: TGTGCCAGCAGTTTCGTCATGGGATCTCGCGAGCAGTACTTC

size: -
J: TRBJ2-1
D: -
V: TRBV4-1
CDR3: CASSQPGRDSEQFF
DNA: TGCGCCAGCAGCCAACCTGGGCGGGACTCTGAGCAGTTCTTC

size: -
J: TRBJ2-5
D: -
V: TRBV7-9
CDR3: CASSLLSGETQYF
DNA: TGTGCCAGCAGCTTGCTTTCTGGGGAGACCCAGTACTTC

size: -
J: TRBJ1-1
D: TRBD1
V: TRBV18
CDR3: CASSQTTVGQGSLGTEAFF
DNA: TGTGCCAGCTCTCAAACCACCGTGGGACAGGGGAGTCTCGGCACTGAAGCTTTCTTT

size: many
J: TRBJ2-5
D: TRBD2
V: TRBV2
CDR3: CASSDGFLAGGKKETQYF
DNA: TGTGCCAGCAGTGACGGTTTTCTAGCGGGAGGCAAGAAAGAGACCCAGTACTTC

size: many
J: TRBJ2-1
D: TRBD1
V: TRBV6-6
CDR3: CASRGTGSHEQFF
DNA: TGTGCCAGCAGGGGGACAGGAAGCCATGAGCAGTTCTTC

size: once
J: TRBJ2-1
D: TRBD2
V: TRBV11-2
CDR3: CASSPRGTSDHNEQFF
DNA: TGTGCCAGCAGCCCCAGGGGGACTAGCGACCACAATGAGCAGTTCTTC

size: -
J: TRBJ2-5
D: TRBD2
V: TRBV5-1
CDR3: CASSLLPGRGTQETQYF
DNA: TGCGCCAGCAGCTTGTTACCCGGGAGGGGGACCCAAGAGACCCAGTACTTC

size: -
J: TRBJ1-1
D: TRBD1
V: TRBV2
CDR3: CASTLDRGRGTEAFF
DNA: TGTGCCAGCACTTTAGACAGGGGGAGAGGGACTGAAGCTTTCTTT

size: few
J: TRBJ1-2
D: -
V: TRBV18
CDR3: CASQESSNYGYTF
DNA: TGTGCCAGCCAGGAGTCCTCTAACTATGGCTACACCTTC

size: -
J: TRBJ2-5
D: TRBD2
V: TRBV30
CDR3: CAWSGVAAGGETQYF
DNA: TGTGCCTGGAGCGGCGTGGCGGCCGGGGGGGAGACCCAGTACTTC

size: -
J: TRBJ2-1
D: TRBD2
V: TRBV28
CDR3: CASRSLAGYNEQFF
DNA: TGTGCCAGCAGATCCCTAGCGGGCTACAATGAGCAGTTCTTC